Described below is a single TCR beta chain sequence and its context. Its antigen remains unidentified. Data came from immunoSEQ multiplex PCR; TCRdb stores just in-frame clones and leaves some out. The data contain around 10,000 clones, 80% to 95% of them seen just once; the ten biggest clones take up around 5.2%. This entry is derived from a study of graft-versus-host responses after intestinal transplantation. Findings and caveats of the study: Allografts of one patient group, those with graft-donor T cell macrochimerism, had high graft-versus-host to host-versus-graft clonal ratios. Detection of GvH clones occurred in recipient marrow, and some had their first appearance in ileum or blood.

V lost 2 bases and J 4 bases, leaving 12 bases between the germline ends. The germline CDR1 and CDR2 sequences are ENHRY and SYGVKD. The CDR3 runs to 14 residues. The receptor was isolated from a human patient who received an intestinal transplant, so some T cells may come from the graft donor. The chain uses TRBV10-3 and TRBJ2-7; possible D gene TRBD2, 7 bases. This specimen consisted of PBMCs, obtained approximately 69 days after transplant. The CDR3 region is CAISEGLGGYEQYF. CDR3 in DNA: TGTGCCATCAGTGAGGGACTAGGGGGGTACGAGCAGTACTTC.